This TCR beta chain was documented in a study of neoadjuvant anti-PD-1 for oral cavity cancer. After removal of 0 bases from V and 4 bases from J, the junction contained 17 bases not matched to a gene. CDR1 and CDR2 from the germline V gene are SGHVS and FQNEAQ. The CDR3 consists of 20 residues. Generated by immunoSEQ multiplex PCR, the TCRdb table keeps only in-frame clones and is missing some. The sample holds more than 11,000 clones, 71% seen once. Time point meaning: after neoadjuvant nivolumab, at surgical resection. Patients had newly diagnosed, untreated stage II-IVA oral cavity squamous cell carcinoma. This clone came up once.

The receptor's source is a person aged 40 to 85 with oral cavity squamous cell carcinoma. Here the sequenced sample was PBMCs, taken after nivolumab (anti-PD-1) treatment. The chain recombines TRBV7-8 with TRBJ1-5; 8 positions match TRBD1. Here the CDR3 DNA reads TGTGCCAGCAGCTTAGCGTACCTCGGGGCGGGACAGGAGGAGAATCAGCCCCAGCATTTT. Translated: CASSLAYLGAGQEENQPQHF.